Described below is a single TCR beta chain sequence and its context. What it binds is unknown. Germline and junction disagree at one end, which may indicate a read error. Germline V CDR1 and CDR2: DFQATT, SNEGSKA (reference sequence). CDR3 length: 15 residues. Through Arm-PCR of CDR3 regions and iRepertoire HTBI primers, TCR beta libraries were built. In the authors' workflow: In the combined samples, some 59 TRBV and under 15 TRBJ segments were identified. TCRdb redid the calling of the multiplex PCR reads with MiXCR, one entry per CDR3 protein. These V and J calls originate from TCRdb's pipeline instead of the authors' own analysis. The repertoire holds 500,000 or so distinct CDR3 sequences, with approximately 16% as singletons. Time point in this sample: newly diagnosed GD, antithyroid drugs for less than 3 months. TCR sequences were obtained from RNA taken from PBMCs. This sample was included in a study of regulatory T cells in long-lasting Graves disease. Broader study findings: Favored gene segments in persistent disease were TRBV28, TRBJ1-2 and TRBJ2-5.

These sequences were also reported in another study, on T cells in Graves' hyperthyroidism and ophthalmopathy. From that paper: Diagnoses used clinical symptoms, serum thyroxine and TRAb, thyroid ultrasound and orbital computed tomography.

The V and J genes are TRBV20-1 and TRBJ2-2, with no clear D. The specimen was peripheral blood mononuclear cells (PBMCs), collected at new diagnosis, from a patient treated with antithyroid drugs. The receptor's source is a woman aged 35 to 60 with Graves disease. CDR3 bases: TGCGGTGCTAGAGAGCTGGGCCGGGTCACCGGGGAGCTGTTTTTT. Its protein product is CGARELGRVTGELFF.